This T cell receptor (beta chain) was sequenced for a study of CD4+ T cells in melanoma. This clone was counted only a few times. Antigen specificity is unknown. The V end lost 10 bases, the J end lost 3 bases, and 22 bases lay between the germline ends. The germline V gene encodes CDR1 SGHRS and CDR2 YFSETQ. The CDR3 runs 16 residues. Overall study findings and caveats: CD8+ T cell, macrophage and B cell function reportedly correlated with neoantigen-specific CD4+ T cells. Diverse differentiation states were reported for melanoma neoantigen-specific CD4+ T cells.

Assay used: immunoSEQ multiplex PCR; TCRdb lists only in-frame clones, some missing. In the table there are about 4,200 clones, less than 75% of which are singletons. The sequenced sample consisted of cells from a culture (not recorded whether cultured in vitro). This receptor was identified in a human donor with melanoma. The V gene is TRBV5-1, the J gene TRBJ2-2; D possibly uses TRBD1 or TRBD2 (5 bases each). In DNA, the CDR3 is TGCGCCTCTCAGAAGACAGCAAGAGGGGACACCGGGGAGCTGTTTTTT. Its protein product is CASQKTARGDTGELFF.